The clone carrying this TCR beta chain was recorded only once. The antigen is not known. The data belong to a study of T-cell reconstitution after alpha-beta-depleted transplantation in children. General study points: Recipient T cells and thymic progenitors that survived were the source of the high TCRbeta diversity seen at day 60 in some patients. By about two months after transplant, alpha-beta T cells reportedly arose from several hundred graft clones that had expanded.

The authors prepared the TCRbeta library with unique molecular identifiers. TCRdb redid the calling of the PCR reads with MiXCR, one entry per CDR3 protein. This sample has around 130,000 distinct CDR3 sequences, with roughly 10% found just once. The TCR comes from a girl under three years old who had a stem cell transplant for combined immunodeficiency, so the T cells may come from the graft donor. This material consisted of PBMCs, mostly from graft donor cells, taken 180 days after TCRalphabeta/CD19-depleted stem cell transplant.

CDR3 amino acids: CASYAGTASTDTQYF. The CDR3 coding sequence is TGTGCCAGCTACGCCGGGACTGCTAGCACAGATACGCAGTATTTT. The rearrangement links TRBV18 to TRBJ2-3; tentative D call: TRBD2 (6 bases). The CDR3 is 15 residues long. Germline V gene data show CDR1 as KGHSH and CDR2 as LQKENI. Trimming removed 7 bases at V and 0 bases at J, with 14 bases between.